This is a list of T cell receptor beta chains from one sample in a study of T-cell memory formation after mild COVID-19. TCRdb ran MiXCR on the 5' RACE reads and lists one entry per CDR3 protein. The profile shows roughly 100,000 distinct CDR3 sequences, around 12% of them singletons. The sample taken for sequencing was PBMCs or a T cell subset sorted from them (not recorded which). The receptors were gathered from an adult woman who had mild COVID-19 (a few samples of this study predate the infection). Cell type and time point are not known. Both conserved end residues are part of each CDR3. The D gene is left open where the match is weak. Only some rows state a clone size, as once, few, many or a class for expanded clones.

j_call	d_call	clone_size	v_call	cdr3_nt	cdr3_aa
TRBJ2-1	TRBD2	many	TRBV15	TGTGCTACCAAGAGCGGGATTGAGCAGTTCTTC	CATKSGIEQFF
TRBJ1-4	.	once	TRBV2	TGTGCCAGCAGTGAAGCGGTATCAACTAATGAAAAACTGTTTTTT	CASSEAVSTNEKLFF
TRBJ2-1	TRBD1	few	TRBV2	TGTGCCAGCAGTGATCCGGGACAGGGGGGTTATGAGCAGTTCTTC	CASSDPGQGGYEQFF
TRBJ1-2	.	few	TRBV7-2	TGTGCCAGCAGCTTAGGGGACCTTAACTATGGCTACACCTTC	CASSLGDLNYGYTF
TRBJ2-3	.	.	TRBV27	TGTGCCAGCACCCCCCGACTGAGAACAGATACGCAGTATTTT	CASTPRLRTDTQYF
TRBJ2-5	TRBD2	.	TRBV27	TGTGCCAGCAGGGAGTTACTAGCGGGTCAAGAGACCCAGTACTTC	CASRELLAGQETQYF
TRBJ2-7	.	.	TRBV10-3	TGTGCCATCCGGGACATGGACTACGAGCAGTACTTC	CAIRDMDYEQYF
TRBJ1-2	.	few	TRBV20-1	TGCAGTGCTTTTAGACAGATGACTAACTATGGCTACACCTTC	CSAFRQMTNYGYTF
TRBJ1-5	TRBD1	.	TRBV4-1	TGCGCCAGCAGCCATGGTGACAGGGGTGGGCAGCCCCAGCATTTT	CASSHGDRGGQPQHF
TRBJ2-1	.	.	TRBV20-1	TGCAGTGCTAGAGCGTTTAGGGGGGACAATGAGCAGTTCTTC	CSARAFRGDNEQFF
TRBJ2-6	.	many	TRBV12-3/TRBV12-4	TGTGCCAGCAGTTCAGGGGGAGGGTCTGGGGCCAACGTCCTGACTTTC	CASSSGGGSGANVLTF
TRBJ2-1	.	few	TRBV15	TGTGCCACCAGCGGCCGGTTAAGCAATCCCTACAATGAGCAGTTCTTC	CATSGRLSNPYNEQFF
TRBJ1-6	.	.	TRBV7-8	TGTGCCAGCAGCTTGACAGACAATTCACCCCTCCACTTT	CASSLTDNSPLHF
TRBJ2-7	.	few	TRBV7-9	TGTGCCAGCCGCGGGCAGGGGACCTACGAGCAGTACTTC	CASRGQGTYEQYF
TRBJ2-2	.	.	TRBV4-1	TGCGCCAGCAGCCAAGAGGCCTTCTCGAACACCGGGGAGCTGTTTTTT	CASSQEAFSNTGELFF
TRBJ2-2	.	many	TRBV2	TGTGCCAGCAGTGAAACAGGCACCGGGGAGCTGTTTTTT	CASSETGTGELFF
TRBJ1-2	TRBD1	.	TRBV6-1	TGTGCCAGCAGTGCTACAGGGGGCGGCTACACCTTC	CASSATGGGYTF